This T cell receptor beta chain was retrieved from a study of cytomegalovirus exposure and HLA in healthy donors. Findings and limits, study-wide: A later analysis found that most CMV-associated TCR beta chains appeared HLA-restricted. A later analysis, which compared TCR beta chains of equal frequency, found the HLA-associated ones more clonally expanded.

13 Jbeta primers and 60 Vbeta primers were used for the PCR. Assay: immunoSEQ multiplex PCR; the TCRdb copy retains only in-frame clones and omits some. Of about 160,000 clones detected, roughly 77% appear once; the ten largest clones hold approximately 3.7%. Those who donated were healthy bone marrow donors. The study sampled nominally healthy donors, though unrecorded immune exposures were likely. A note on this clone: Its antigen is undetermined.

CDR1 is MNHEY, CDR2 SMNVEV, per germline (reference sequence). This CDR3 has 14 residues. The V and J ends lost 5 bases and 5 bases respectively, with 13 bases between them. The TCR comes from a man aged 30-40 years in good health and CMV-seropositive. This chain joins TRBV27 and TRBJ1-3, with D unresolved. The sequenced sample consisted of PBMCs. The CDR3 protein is CASSTLWARNTIYF. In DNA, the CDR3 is TGTGCCAGCAGTACCCTCTGGGCCCGAAACACCATATATTTT.